These 9 T cell receptor beta chains were all obtained from the same sample, sequenced in a study of T cell responses to AZD1222 COVID-19 vaccine. TCRdb keeps only in-frame clones here, not all; method: immunoSEQ multiplex PCR. Among about 150,000 clones listed, roughly nine tenths were seen once. The sequences come from peripheral blood, collected on day 0 of AZD1222 vaccination. The receptors shown here come from an adult in good health.

The chain combines TRBV7-9 with TRBJ2-7, with 9 bases lining up with TRBD1. Germline V gene lookup returns CDR1 SEHNR and CDR2 FQNEAQ (reference sequence). V was pared by 5 bases and J by 6 bases, with 11 bases of the junction left unmatched. This CDR3 has 15 amino acids. The CDR3, as DNA: TGTGCCAGCAGCGCCCCAAACAGGGGGCTCAGCGAGCAGTACTTC. Encoded protein: CASSAPNRGLSEQYF.

The table lists this clone with a count of one. V gene TRBV5-1 combines with J gene TRBJ1-2; the D is unclear. The CDR3 sequence is 15 residues long. Germline CDR1 SGHRS, CDR2 YFSETQ. V lost 4 bases and J lost 7, with 20 bases in between. The CDR3 sequence is CASSATDGGRGGYTF. In DNA, the CDR3 is TGCGCCAGCAGCGCCACCGATGGAGGGAGAGGTGGCTACACCTTC. The variable domain in full, with the rest retrieved from reference TRBV5-1 and TRBJ1-2, is KAGVTQTPRYLIKTRGQQVTLSCSPISGHRSVSWYQQTPGQGLQFLFEYFSETQRNKGNFPGRFSGRQFSNSRSEMNVSTLELGDSALYLCASSATDGGRGGYTFGSGTRLTVV.

This clone was counted once. V is TRBV10-3 and J is TRBJ2-2, with D tentatively TRBD1 (5 bases). Germline values: CDR1 ENHRY, CDR2 SYGVKD. The V end was cut by 2 bases, the J end by 0 bases, with 19 bases between. The CDR3 covers 19 residues. The CDR3 DNA reads as TGTGCCATCAGTGAGGGCAGGGCGCTCAGGATAACGAACACCGGGGAGCTGTTTTTT. Translating gives CAISEGRALRITNTGELFF.

The chain employs TRBV19 and TRBJ2-2, with 12 bases identical to TRBD2. J lost 3 bases, V lost 6 bases, and 11 bases had no gene match. CDR1 LNHDA and CDR2 SQIVND come from the germline V gene (reference sequence). The CDR3 loop spans 18 amino acids. CDR3 in DNA: TGTGCCAGTAGGCCCCGGGCTAGCGGGGGGGCCTACACCGGGGAGCTGTTTTTT. It specifies CASRPRASGGAYTGELFF.

V is TRBV19 and J is TRBJ1-1; D call uncertain. Trimming took 2 bases from V and 1 from J, leaving 5 bases between them. Germline CDR1 reads LNHDA; CDR2 reads SQIVND (reference sequence). The CDR3 extends over 13 amino acids. CDR3 loop: CASSIRRNTEAFF. The CDR3 coding sequence is TGTGCCAGTAGTATAAGGCGGAACACTGAAGCTTTCTTT.

The chain couples TRBV18 to TRBJ2-6; 7 positions agree with TRBD1. The germline V gene has CDR1 KGHSH and CDR2 LQKENI. The CDR3 consists of 15 residues. Germline trimming cut 3 bases from V and 2 bases from J; bases unmatched to any gene: 1. The CDR3 nucleotides read TGTGCCAGCTCACCCGACAGGGCTGGGGCCAACGTCCTGACTTTC. This gives the protein CASSPDRAGANVLTF.

The rearrangement uses TRBV11-3 and TRBJ1-5; D is unresolved. The germline gives CDR1 SGHNT, CDR2 YENEEA. Between the trimmed V and J ends, which lost 10 bases and 6 bases, there was a span of 13 bases. The CDR3 length is 12 residues. CDR3 sequence reads: CAILTLGQPQHF. The DNA of the CDR3 is TGTGCCATCCTAACGCTGGGTCAGCCCCAGCATTTT.

The CDR3 protein is CASSETRGRSNSPLHF. The CDR3 nucleotides read TGTGCCAGCAGTGAAACCAGGGGGCGAAGTAATTCACCCCTCCACTTT. The chain is built from TRBV2 and TRBJ1-6, with 8 bases matching TRBD1. CDR3 length: 16 residues. V lost 2 bases to trimming and J lost 6 bases; unmatched junction nucleotides: 6. Germline values: CDR1 SNHLY, CDR2 FYNNEI.

The chain uses TRBV5-1 and TRBJ2-1; D is perhaps TRBD2 (7 bases). This CDR3 spans 13 amino acids. The germline gives CDR1 SGHRS, CDR2 YFSETQ. The V and J ends lost 4 bases and 10 bases respectively, with 15 bases between them. CDR3 residues: CASSPPRGGEQFF. In nucleotides, the CDR3 is TGCGCCAGCAGCCCTCCGAGGGGGGGCGAGCAGTTCTTC.